These 29 T cell receptor beta chains share one sample of origin, sequenced in a study of T cells and Merkel cell carcinoma outcomes. Only in-frame clones appear in the TCRdb table, and some are missing; sequencing was by immunoSEQ multiplex PCR. The sample has under 20,000 clones, 82% seen once. Sequenced input: tumor tissue from Merkel cell carcinoma. The receptors come from a human donor with Merkel cell carcinoma.

J is TRBJ2-1 and V is TRBV5-1; weak D call: TRBD2 (8 bases). V was shortened by 4 bases and J by 4 bases, with 18 bases between the two germline ends. Germline V gives CDR1 SGHRS, CDR2 YFSETQ. The length of the CDR3 is 16 residues. The CDR3 coding sequence is TGCGCCAGCAGCCCACTAGCGGAGGGGGCTTACAATGAGCAGTTCTTC. Its protein is CASSPLAEGAYNEQFF.

The V call is TRBV7-3, the J call TRBJ1-1, with no clear D. The CDR3 loop spans 16 amino acids. Germline loops: CDR1 SGHTA, CDR2 FQGTGA. V shed 3 bases and J shed 1 base, with 15 bases lying between them. The CDR3 loop reads CASSFHPISRNTEAFF. The CDR3 DNA is TGTGCCAGCAGCTTCCACCCCATCTCCCGGAACACTGAAGCTTTCTTT.

This clone came up once. V and J are TRBV6-1 and TRBJ1-1; D is uncertain. The CDR3 spans 12 residues. V lost 8 bases, J lost 0 bases, and 7 bases lay in between. Germline-derived CDR1 and CDR2 are MNHNS and SASEGT. The CDR3 DNA follows: TGTGCCAGCGGCAGACTGAACACTGAAGCTTTCTTT. This gives the protein CASGRLNTEAFF.

The chain recombines TRBV7-9 with TRBJ2-2; 7 nucleotides agree with TRBD2. V trimming: 5 bases; J trimming: 4 bases; junction bases outside the gene matches: 13. Germline V gives CDR1 SEHNR, CDR2 FQNEAQ (reference sequence). The CDR3 extends over 17 amino acids. CDR3 sequence reads: CASSRPKAGFGTGELFF. The DNA of the CDR3 is TGTGCCAGCAGCAGGCCGAAAGCGGGATTTGGCACCGGGGAGCTGTTTTTT.

J is TRBJ2-7 and V is TRBV28; a weak D match, TRBD2 (5 bases). V lost 3 bases and J 3 bases, leaving 15 bases between the germline ends. CDR1 and CDR2 from the germline V gene are MDHEN and SYDVKM. The CDR3 runs to 15 residues. The CDR3 spells CASSFLGGGDYEQYF. In DNA, the CDR3 is TGTGCCAGCAGTTTCTTGGGCGGAGGAGACTACGAGCAGTACTTC.

This clone turned up a few times. The chain has TRBV28 and TRBJ1-3; the D gene is possibly TRBD1 (6 bases). CDR3 length: 13 amino acids. The V end lost 4 bases, the J end lost 3 bases, and 7 bases lay between the germline ends. CDR1 MDHEN and CDR2 SYDVKM come from the germline V gene. The CDR3 loop is CASSSGDGNTIYF. CDR3 bases: TGTGCCAGCAGTTCAGGGGATGGAAACACCATATATTTT.

The rearrangement links TRBV28 to TRBJ2-5; tentatively, D is TRBD2 (7 bases). The germline CDR1 and CDR2 sequences are MDHEN and SYDVKM. V was cut by 6 bases and J by 5 bases, with 16 bases left in between. The CDR3 runs to 14 residues. The CDR3 sequence is CASSVRGAGETQYF. DNA of the CDR3: TGTGCCAGCAGCGTCCGGGGGGCCGGTGAGACCCAGTACTTC. Together with reference TRBV28 and TRBJ2-5, the CDR3 gives the full variable domain: DVKVTQSSRYLVKRTGEKVFLECVQDMDHENMFWYRQDPGLGLRLIYFSYDVKMKEKGDIPEGYSVSREKKERFSLILESASTNQTSMYLCASSVRGAGETQYFGPGTRLLVL.

The V gene is TRBV2, the J gene TRBJ2-7; a weak D match, TRBD1 (6 bases). Deletions cut 11 bases from V and 0 bases from J, with 8 bases between. CDR1 and CDR2 (germline): SNHLY, FYNNEI. This CDR3 has 11 residues. CDR3 protein: CAVRGSYEQYF. CDR3 nucleotides: TGTGCCGTCAGGGGCTCCTACGAGCAGTACTTC. Variable domain in full (rest from reference TRBV2 and TRBJ2-7): EPEVTQTPSHQVTQMGQEVILRCVPISNHLYFYWYRQILGQKVEFLVSFYNNEISEKSEIFDDQFSVERPDGSNFTLKIRSTKLEDSAMYFCAVRGSYEQYFGPGTRLTVT.

This clone was detected only once. The rearrangement uses TRBV29-1 and TRBJ2-5; the D gene is possibly TRBD1 (6 bases). V was clipped by 5 bases and J by 5 bases, with 18 bases between them. The germline gives CDR1 SQVTM, CDR2 ANQGSEA. The CDR3 is 14 residues long. The CDR3 is CSVIPPTGLETQYF. CDR3 bases: TGCAGCGTTATTCCCCCTACAGGGCTGGAGACCCAGTACTTC. The full variable domain, in which reference TRBV29-1 and TRBJ2-5 provide the parts outside the CDR3, is SAVISQKPSRDICQRGTSLTIQCQVDSQVTMMFWYRQQPGQSLTLIATANQGSEATYESGFVIDKFPISRPNLTFSTLTVSNMSPEDSSIYLCSVIPPTGLETQYFGPGTRLLVL.

The J gene is TRBJ2-4, the V gene TRBV10-3; 7 nucleotides line up with TRBD1. Germline loops: CDR1 ENHRY, CDR2 SYGVKD. The CDR3 contains 14 residues. Trimming removed 6 bases from V and 3 bases from J; junction bases left unmatched: 5. CDR3 sequence: CAISEGDSKNIQYF. CDR3 nucleotides: TGTGCCATCAGCGAAGGGGACAGCAAAAACATTCAGTACTTC.

CDR3 sequence (DNA): TGTGCCAGCAGGTTCAGTGGAGTCAGCTCCTACAATGAGCAGTTCTTC. It encodes CASRFSGVSSYNEQFF. The chain carries TRBV28 and TRBJ2-1; D remains unclear. CDR3 size: 16 residues. The germline CDR1 and CDR2 sequences are MDHEN and SYDVKM. V was clipped by 6 bases and J by 0 bases, with 15 bases between them.

The rearrangement joins TRBV4-1 to TRBJ2-7; TRBD1 matches 9 bases. The CDR3 extends over 16 amino acids. CDR1 MGHRA and CDR2 YSYEKL come from the germline V gene. V shed 5 bases and J 0 bases; nucleotides not matched to a gene: 8. The DNA of the CDR3 is TGCGCCAGCAGCGAAAGGGGACAGGGCCTCTCCTACGAGCAGTACTTC. It yields the protein CASSERGQGLSYEQYF.

Notes on this clone: The sample carries other DNA sequences with the same CDR3. The CDR3 nucleotides read TGCAGCGCTGGATCCGGGGAGCTGTTTTTT. As protein: CSAGSGELFF. The rearrangement joins TRBV29-1 to TRBJ2-2, with D uncertain. Looked up from germline, CDR1 is SQVTM and CDR2 is ANQGSEA. The CDR3 has 10 amino acids. V lost 7 bases to trimming and J lost 6 bases, with 6 bases between them.

The V call is TRBV5-1, the J call TRBJ1-1, with no clear D. The CDR3 runs 15 residues. Deletions cut 0 bases from V and 0 bases from J, with 9 bases between. Germline assignment: CDR1 SGHRS and CDR2 YFSETQ. CDR3 coding DNA: TGCGCCAGCAGCTTGGAGCCAGCCATGAACACTGAAGCTTTCTTT. As protein: CASSLEPAMNTEAFF.

The chain recombines TRBV6-6 with TRBJ1-2, with 10 bases lining up with TRBD1. There are 14 residues in the CDR3. The germline V gene has CDR1 MNHNY and CDR2 SVGAGI (reference sequence). The V and J ends lost 7 bases and 8 bases, in that order; junction bases with no gene match: 10. The CDR3 DNA reads TGTGCCAGCAACCACCGGGACAGGGGTATCGGCTACACCTTC. This translates into CASNHRDRGIGYTF.

V and J are TRBV5-1 and TRBJ1-2, with a possible D match to TRBD1 (5 bases). Looked up from germline, CDR1 is SGHRS and CDR2 is YFSETQ. The CDR3 runs 17 residues. Trimming cost V 1 base and J 1 base, with 17 bases left between them. The chain's CDR3 is CASSLIRGAYLNYGYTF. The CDR3 DNA reads as TGCGCCAGCAGCTTGATTAGGGGTGCTTATCTTAACTATGGCTACACCTTC. Looking up the rest from reference TRBV5-1 and TRBJ1-2 gives the full variable domain: KAGVTQTPRYLIKTRGQQVTLSCSPISGHRSVSWYQQTPGQGLQFLFEYFSETQRNKGNFPGRFSGRQFSNSRSEMNVSTLELGDSALYLCASSLIRGAYLNYGYTFGSGTRLTVV.

The chain couples TRBV11-2 to TRBJ2-7; tentatively, D is TRBD2 (6 bases). Trimming removed 5 bases at V and 4 bases at J, with 12 bases between. Germline-derived CDR1 and CDR2 are SGHAT and FQNNGV. This CDR3 contains 13 residues. CDR3 loop: CASSPGGRYEQYF. DNA of the CDR3: TGTGCCAGCAGCCCTGGAGGGCGATACGAGCAGTACTTC.

This chain joins TRBV7-2 and TRBJ2-7, with 7 bases lining up with TRBD2. This CDR3 spans 15 amino acids. Losses at the gene ends were 2 bases for V and 4 bases for J; bases not matched to a gene: 8. Looked up from germline, CDR1 is SGHTA and CDR2 is FQGNSA. The CDR3 nucleotides read TGTGCCAGCAGCTTATGGCGGGGGTATTGGTACGAGCAGTACTTC. As protein: CASSLWRGYWYEQYF.

A word on this clone: The identical CDR3 is also encoded by other nucleotide sequences in the sample. The chain has TRBV7-3 and TRBJ2-2, with 11 nucleotides matching TRBD2. Germline lookup yields CDR1 SGHTA and CDR2 FQGTGA. Losses at the gene ends were 4 bases for V and 5 bases for J; bases not matched to a gene: 3. This CDR3 has 15 residues. CDR3 in DNA: TGTGCCAGCAGCTCACTAGCGGGAGTAACCGGGGAGCTGTTTTTT. As protein: CASSSLAGVTGELFF. Based on the CDR3 plus reference TRBV7-3 and TRBJ2-2, the full variable domain is GAGVSQTPSNKVTEKGKYVELRCDPISGHTALYWYRQSLGQGPEFLIYFQGTGAADDSGLPNDRFFAVRPEGSVSTLKIQRTERGDSAVYLCASSSLAGVTGELFFGEGSRLTVL.

The gene calls are TRBV9 and TRBJ1-1, with 9 positions matching TRBD1. The J segment lost 3 bases and the V segment lost 3 bases, leaving 9 bases of the junction unmatched. Germline values: CDR1 SGDLS, CDR2 YYNGEE. This CDR3 has 16 amino acids. CDR3 coding DNA: TGTGCCAGCAGCGGTGGCGGGGGACAGGGCTACACTGAAGCTTTCTTT. It is translated as CASSGGGGQGYTEAFF.

The chain recombines TRBV27 with TRBJ1-5, with D maybe TRBD1 (5 bases). Trimming stripped 2 bases from V and 1 base from J, with 15 bases between. The CDR3 is 17 amino acids. Germline V CDR1 and CDR2: MNHEY, SMNVEV (reference sequence). The CDR3 sequence is CASSLKAGSGSNQPQHF. The CDR3, as DNA: TGTGCCAGCAGTTTAAAGGCAGGGTCGGGAAGCAATCAGCCCCAGCATTTT.

DNA of the CDR3: TGTGCCAGCTCACCCGACACGAACACCGGGGAGCTGTTTTTT. It yields the protein CASSPDTNTGELFF. The V call is TRBV18, the J call TRBJ2-2; unclear D gene. The CDR3 length is 14 residues. The V end was cut by 3 bases, the J end by 0 bases, with 5 bases between. Germline V CDR1 and CDR2: KGHSH, LQKENI.

This clone is a singleton in its sample. The rearrangement links TRBV29-1 to TRBJ2-7; no clear D. V was pared by 7 bases and J by 0 bases, with 13 bases between. CDR3 length equals 13 residues. The germline V gene encodes CDR1 SQVTM and CDR2 ANQGSEA. CDR3 protein: CSGTLSNSYEQYF. The CDR3 DNA follows: TGCAGCGGCACGCTCTCCAACTCCTACGAGCAGTACTTC.

This chain links TRBV7-9 with TRBJ1-1; TRBD1 is a possible D gene (5 bases). The V gene lost 2 bases and the J gene lost 8 bases, with 15 bases spanning the gap. CDR3 length: 14 residues. Germline values: CDR1 SEHNR, CDR2 FQNEAQ (reference sequence). The CDR3 coding sequence is TGTGCCAGCAGCTTACGGGGGTCGAGTGAGGAAGCTTTCTTT. Translation: CASSLRGSSEEAFF.

The rearrangement joins TRBV6-6 to TRBJ2-7; tentative D call: TRBD1 (6 bases). The V end lost 7 bases, the J end lost 3 bases, and 10 bases lay between the germline ends. Per germline, CDR1 MNHNY and CDR2 SVGAGI (reference sequence). The CDR3 length is 12 residues. The chain's CDR3 is CASTLQGYEQYF. Written as DNA, the CDR3 is TGTGCCAGCACGCTACAGGGCTACGAGCAGTACTTC.

The V and J genes are TRBV7-2 and TRBJ2-3; tentatively, D is TRBD2 (7 bases). V lost 5 bases and J lost 4, with 13 bases in between. This CDR3 is 14 amino acids long. Germline V CDR1 and CDR2: SGHTA, FQGNSA. CDR3 DNA sequence: TGTGCCAGCAGCCGCGGGGGCGCCGCAGATACGCAGTATTTT. Translating it yields CASSRGGAADTQYF.

CDR3 region: CASSYSSAIAYGYTF. In DNA, the CDR3 is TGTGCCAGCAGTTACTCCTCGGCTATCGCCTATGGCTACACCTTC. The gene calls are TRBV6-5 and TRBJ1-2; D unresolved. The CDR3 length is 15 residues. Trimming shortened V by 0 bases and J by 4 bases, and 12 bases separated the two germline ends. The germline V gene encodes CDR1 MNHEY and CDR2 SVGAGI.

The DNA of the CDR3 is TGTGCCAGCTCACCAACAGGGGGAAACACTGAAGCTTTCTTT. Translation gives CASSPTGGNTEAFF. The chain joins TRBV18 to TRBJ1-1; 8 nucleotides match TRBD1. The CDR3 is 14 amino acids. Germline V lookup: CDR1 KGHSH, CDR2 LQKENI. The V and J ends lost 2 bases and 2 bases, in that order; junction bases with no gene match: 1.

This clone was detected once. The chain uses TRBV15 and TRBJ2-7, with TRBD2 identical over 8 bases. Germline lookup yields CDR1 LNHNV and CDR2 YYDKDF (reference sequence). With V trimmed by 3 bases and J by 0 bases, 4 bases remained unmatched. There are 15 residues in the CDR3. The CDR3 loop reads CATSRLAGSSYEQYF. In nucleotides, the CDR3 is TGTGCCACCAGCAGGCTAGCGGGCAGCTCCTACGAGCAGTACTTC.